This TCR beta chain was observed in a study of blood T cell repertoires in COVID-19. Whole-study context: The United States, Italy and Spain provided the acute and convalescent COVID-19 samples.

In the original processing: Researchers report that nucleated cell counts were estimated from reference gene primer amplification. The method was immunoSEQ multiplex PCR; TCRdb's version includes in-frame clones alone and lacks a portion of them. That table furnishes V, J and clone size, whereas the DNA furnished D and trimming. The data hold hundreds of thousands of clones, with about nine tenths observed a single time. Germline V CDR1 and CDR2: LNHNV, YYDKDF (reference sequence). V lost 3 bases, J lost 0 bases, and 13 bases stayed unmatched. The CDR3 contains 20 residues. The sample holds one count of this clone.

The chain uses TRBV15 and TRBJ2-6; TRBD1 matches at 8 bases. Sequenced sample: peripheral blood. This receptor was identified in a young man with active or convalescent COVID-19. The CDR3 region has the DNA TGTGCCACCAGCAGGCGCCAGGGGGCCAGGGGACCCTCTGGGGCCAACGTCCTGACTTTC. Translated, it gives CATSRRQGARGPSGANVLTF.